One sample yielded the 12 T cell receptor beta chains listed below, sequenced in a study of cytomegalovirus exposure and HLA in healthy donors (dated by TCRdb to about 2017). Receptor libraries were prepared by the immunoSEQ multiplex PCR assay. The multiplex PCR relied on a mix of 60 forward primers for TCR Vbeta segments and 13 reverse primers for TCR Jbeta segments. Held by TCRdb, this immuneACCESS table contains in-frame sequences only and omits some clones. Under half of the omission traces to an unresolved V gene where checked; the cause of the rest is unknown. This sample comprises approximately 140,000 clones, approximately 77% of them detected only once. 0.94% of the sample comes from the top ten. Sequencing input: PBMCs. The source is an older woman in good health and CMV-seronegative.

This clone was observed a single time. This chain connects TRBV18 to TRBJ2-3, with unresolved D. The germline V and J ends were trimmed by 5 bases and 0 bases, with 21 bases remaining between them. The CDR3 has 18 residues. Germline lookup yields CDR1 KGHSH and CDR2 LQKENI. The CDR3 loop is CASSATTVPRRSTDTQYF. CDR3 DNA sequence: TGTGCCAGCTCAGCGACCACCGTTCCCAGGCGCAGCACAGATACGCAGTATTTT.

CDR3 sequence reads: CASSQLAGGPGEQFF. CDR3 bases: TGCGCCAGCAGCCAACTAGCGGGAGGGCCAGGTGAGCAGTTCTTC. V usage is TRBV5-1 and J usage is TRBJ2-1, with 13 bases lining up with TRBD2. The CDR3 loop spans 15 amino acids. Germline trimming cut 4 bases from V and 9 bases from J; bases unmatched to any gene: 7. The germline gives CDR1 SGHRS, CDR2 YFSETQ.

Concerning this clone: Different DNA sequences within this sample yield the same CDR3. The chain combines TRBV18 with TRBJ2-7, with 7 bases matching TRBD2. The CDR3 runs 14 residues. In germline, CDR1 is KGHSH, CDR2 LQKENI. The V segment lost 6 bases and the J segment 0 bases; nucleotides outside the gene matches: 5. The CDR3 loop reads CASSPASGSYEQYF. In DNA, the CDR3 is TGTGCCAGCTCCCCAGCTAGCGGCTCCTACGAGCAGTACTTC.

The chain is built from TRBV5-1 and TRBJ2-7, with D tentatively TRBD1 (6 bases). V was pared by 0 bases and J by 4 bases, with 14 bases between. Germline CDR1 and CDR2: SGHRS and YFSETQ. This CDR3 contains 15 residues. CDR3 nucleotide sequence: TGCGCCAGCAGCTTGGCCACAGGGCAAGAGTACGAGCAGTACTTC. This sequence encodes CASSLATGQEYEQYF.

The chain joins TRBV28 to TRBJ2-7; 11 positions agree with TRBD2. The CDR3 consists of 15 residues. V lost 6 bases to trimming and J lost 3 bases; unmatched junction nucleotides: 7. CDR1 and CDR2 from the germline V gene are MDHEN and SYDVKM. CDR3 bases: TGTGCCAGCAGCCGACTAGCGGGGATTAACTACGAGCAGTACTTC. It translates to CASSRLAGINYEQYF.

This clone has a count of ten or more. This chain links TRBV5-1 with TRBJ2-2; D ambiguous. Trimming removed 0 bases from V and 0 bases from J, with 9 bases in between. Germline values: CDR1 SGHRS, CDR2 YFSETQ. There are 16 residues in the CDR3. For the CDR3, the DNA is TGCGCCAGCAGCTTGGTTGGCAGTACGAACACCGGGGAGCTGTTTTTT. This encodes CASSLVGSTNTGELFF. Supplemented by reference TRBV5-1 and TRBJ2-2, the full variable domain reads KAGVTQTPRYLIKTRGQQVTLSCSPISGHRSVSWYQQTPGQGLQFLFEYFSETQRNKGNFPGRFSGRQFSNSRSEMNVSTLELGDSALYLCASSLVGSTNTGELFFGEGSRLTVL.

The rearrangement links TRBV7-9 to TRBJ2-7; 9 bases are shared with TRBD2. Unmatched junction bases numbered 14, after V lost 1 base and J lost 4 bases. CDR1 and CDR2 from the germline V gene are SEHNR and FQNEAQ (reference sequence). CDR3 length: 18 residues. CDR3 nucleotides: TGTGCCAGCAGCTTAGGGGGCGCCGTAGCGGGAGATTGGTACGAGCAGTACTTC. It translates to CASSLGGAVAGDWYEQYF. The full variable domain, in which reference TRBV7-9 and TRBJ2-7 provide the parts outside the CDR3, is DTGVSQNPRHKITKRGQNVTFRCDPISEHNRLYWYRQTLGQGPEFLTYFQNEAQLEKSRLLSDRFSAERPKGSFSTLEIQRTEQGDSAMYLCASSLGGAVAGDWYEQYFGPGTRLTVT.

J is TRBJ2-7 and V is TRBV7-3; possible D gene TRBD1, 7 bases. The length of the CDR3 is 12 residues. From germline, CDR1 is SGHTA and CDR2 FQGTGA. V lost 11 bases to trimming and J lost 0 bases, with 11 bases between them. CDR3 protein: CARGTVSYEQYF. The CDR3 DNA reads TGTGCCCGCGGGACAGTCTCCTACGAGCAGTACTTC.

The chain employs TRBV27 and TRBJ2-4; D perhaps matches TRBD2 (5 bases). The germline V gene encodes CDR1 MNHEY and CDR2 SMNVEV (reference sequence). The CDR3 is 14 residues long. The ends were cut back, 4 bases at V and 0 bases at J, with 7 bases in the middle. The CDR3 here is CASSSGIAKNIQYF. The DNA of the CDR3 is TGTGCCAGCAGTTCGGGAATAGCCAAAAACATTCAGTACTTC.

This chain joins TRBV14 and TRBJ2-1, with D perhaps TRBD1 (7 bases). V lost 1 base and J 0 bases, leaving 16 bases between the germline ends. Germline CDR1 is SGHDN and CDR2 is FVKESK. This CDR3 contains 18 residues. The DNA of the CDR3 is TGTGCCAGCAGCCAAGGTGGGCAGGGGGGTAGCTCCTACAATGAGCAGTTCTTC. This sequence encodes CASSQGGQGGSSYNEQFF.

The V gene is TRBV6-5, the J gene TRBJ1-4, with D perhaps matching TRBD1 (5 bases). The V end was cut by 4 bases, the J end by 15 bases, with 21 bases between. In germline, CDR1 is MNHEY, CDR2 SVGAGI. This CDR3 is built from 14 residues. This chain's CDR3 is CASSSGTREGVVFF. CDR3 in DNA: TGTGCCAGCAGTTCCGGGACTAGGGAGGGAGTAGTGTTTTTT.

This chain uses TRBV9 with TRBJ1-3, with D hard to call. CDR1 is SGDLS and CDR2 is YYNGEE in the germline V gene. This CDR3 has 18 residues. Trimming stripped 0 bases from V and 0 bases from J, with 16 bases between. Written as DNA, the CDR3 is TGTGCCAGCAGCGTAGCTGATGGTGGGCATTCCTCTGGAAACACCATATATTTT. Encoded protein: CASSVADGGHSSGNTIYF.